Listed below are T cell receptor beta chains from one sample, sequenced in a study of blood T cell repertoires in COVID-19. Data came from immunoSEQ multiplex PCR; TCRdb stores just in-frame clones and leaves some out. The sample has some 220,000 clones, over 75% seen once. Sequenced sample: peripheral blood. All receptors come from a man between 50 and 59 years old with COVID-19, enrolled during active disease. The CDR3 runs from the conserved cysteine through the conserved F or W. Each record gives: D gene, V gene, clone size, J gene, CDR3 DNA, CDR3 protein. D genes are given only for firm matches. Size values are once, few and many counts, or a class for expanded clones, and some rows have none.

>-|TRBV6-1|-|TRBJ2-1
TGTGCCAGCAGTGCCGGGGGACTTCTCTCCTACAATGAGCAGTTCTTC
CASSAGGLLSYNEQFF
>TRBD1|TRBV3-1/TRBV3-2|once|TRBJ2-3
TGTGCCAGCAGCCAAGGGCAGGGGGCAGATACGCAGTATTTT
CASSQGQGADTQYF
>TRBD2|TRBV5-1|-|TRBJ2-2
TGCGCCAGCCGAACGAGGGTAGCGGGGGGCACCTCGAACACCGGGGAGCTGTTTTTT
CASRTRVAGGTSNTGELFF
>-|TRBV5-1|-|TRBJ2-7
TGCGCCAGCAGCTCACAAGGACAAGCCGAGCAGTACTTC
CASSSQGQAEQYF
>-|TRBV7-8|once|TRBJ2-7
TGTGCCAGCAGCTTTGGGCGAGACTACGAGCAGTACTTC
CASSFGRDYEQYF
>-|TRBV28|-|TRBJ1-1
TGTGCCAGCAGTTTATTAGTCGGGGGTGGCACTGAAGCTTTCTTT
CASSLLVGGGTEAFF
>-|TRBV25-1|-|TRBJ1-3
TGTGCCAGCAGTGAATTGGCAGGGGCAAGGTCCTCTGGAAACACCATATATTTT
CASSELAGARSSGNTIYF
>TRBD1|TRBV9|-|TRBJ2-2
TGTGCCAGCCGTATGGGGACAGGGAACACCGGGGAGCTGTTTTTT
CASRMGTGNTGELFF
>TRBD1|TRBV6-6|-|TRBJ1-5
TGTGCCAGCAGGCCTAGGACAGGGGCTAGCAATCAGCCCCAGCATTTT
CASRPRTGASNQPQHF
>-|TRBV4-3|-|TRBJ1-2
TGCGCCAGCAGCCAAGATGCCCCTCCGGACTATGGCTACACCTTC
CASSQDAPPDYGYTF
>-|TRBV7-2|-|TRBJ1-1
TGTGCCAGCAGGCCTGCGGGGGGCTTCACTGAAGCTTTCTTT
CASRPAGGFTEAFF
>TRBD1|TRBV27|-|TRBJ2-5
TGTGCCAGCAGTAGGACAGGGGGTTTGGAGACCCAGTACTTC
CASSRTGGLETQYF
>-|TRBV13|-|TRBJ2-5
TGTGCCAGCAGCTTAGGGGCTAGGCCTGAGACCCAGTACTTC
CASSLGARPETQYF
>-|TRBV30|many|TRBJ1-6
TGTGCCTGGAGTGTACTTAGGGGTAATTCACCCCTCCACTTT
CAWSVLRGNSPLHF
>TRBD1|TRBV28|-|TRBJ1-3
TGTGCCAGCAGTTCCACAGGGGCCTCTGGAAACACCATATATTTT
CASSSTGASGNTIYF
>-|TRBV14|-|TRBJ2-7
TGTGCCAGCAGCCAAGATCGTAGGAGGGAGCAGTACTTC
CASSQDRRREQYF
>-|TRBV30|-|TRBJ1-5
TGTGCCTGGAGTGTGGGACACTCCAATCAGCCCCAGCATTTT
CAWSVGHSNQPQHF
>TRBD1|TRBV9|-|TRBJ1-6
TGTGCCAGCAGCGCCTCCGGGACAGGCAATTCACCCCTCCACTTT
CASSASGTGNSPLHF
>-|TRBV4-1|-|TRBJ1-3
TGCGCCAGCAGCCCCCCCCGGGTAGGAGGCTCTGGAAACACCATATATTTT
CASSPPRVGGSGNTIYF